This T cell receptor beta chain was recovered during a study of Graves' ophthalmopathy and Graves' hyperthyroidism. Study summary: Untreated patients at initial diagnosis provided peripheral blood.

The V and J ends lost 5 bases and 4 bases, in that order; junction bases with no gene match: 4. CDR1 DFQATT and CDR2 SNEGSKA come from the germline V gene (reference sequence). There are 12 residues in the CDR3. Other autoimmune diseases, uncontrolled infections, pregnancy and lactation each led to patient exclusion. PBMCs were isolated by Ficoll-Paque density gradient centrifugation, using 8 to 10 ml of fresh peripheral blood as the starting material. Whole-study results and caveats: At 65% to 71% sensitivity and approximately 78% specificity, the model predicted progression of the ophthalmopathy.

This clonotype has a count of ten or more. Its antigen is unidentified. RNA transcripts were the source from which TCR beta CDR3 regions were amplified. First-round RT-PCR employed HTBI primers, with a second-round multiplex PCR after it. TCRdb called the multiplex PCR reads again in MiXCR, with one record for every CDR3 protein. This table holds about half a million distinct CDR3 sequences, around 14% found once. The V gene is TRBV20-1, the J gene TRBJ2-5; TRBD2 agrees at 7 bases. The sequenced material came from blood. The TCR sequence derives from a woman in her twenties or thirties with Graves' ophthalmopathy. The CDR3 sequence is CSAQTSLETQYF. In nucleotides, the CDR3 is TGCAGTGCTCAGACTAGCTTAGAGACCCAGTACTTC.